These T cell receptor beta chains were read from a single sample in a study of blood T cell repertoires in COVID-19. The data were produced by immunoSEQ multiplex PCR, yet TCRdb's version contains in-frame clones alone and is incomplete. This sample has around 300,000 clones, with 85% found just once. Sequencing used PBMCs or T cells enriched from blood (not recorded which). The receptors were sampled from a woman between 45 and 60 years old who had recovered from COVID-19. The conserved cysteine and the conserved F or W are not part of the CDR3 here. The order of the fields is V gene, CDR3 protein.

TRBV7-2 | ASSLGPREQF
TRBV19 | ASSVQGAKETQY
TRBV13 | ASSECSNQPQH
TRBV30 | AWSAMTGITEAF
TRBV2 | ASSRYGTRSDEQY
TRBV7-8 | ASSYLGGETQY
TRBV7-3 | ASSFDRFTEAF
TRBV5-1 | ASSLSMRETQY
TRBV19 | ASSRTGGRNEQF
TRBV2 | ASSETAGVGGYT
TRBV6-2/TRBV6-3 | ASSYSGTSSTQY
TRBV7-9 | ASSLEVGEETQY
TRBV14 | ASSHGALREQY
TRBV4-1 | ASSRPGLAGGTEQF
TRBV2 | ASSEFSEKLF
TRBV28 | ASSSVIDLTVAF
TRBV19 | ASSIRLGPRQPQH
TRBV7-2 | ASSLRAGGEDTQY
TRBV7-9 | ASSHEFDKNTGELF
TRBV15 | ATSRDFSGRPLYNEQF
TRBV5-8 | ASSLASDYGYT
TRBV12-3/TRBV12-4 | ASSFQVSQPQH
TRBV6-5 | ASGPQGGQNIQY
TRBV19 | ASSLGQMNTEAF
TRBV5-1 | ASSLLQGKGEQF
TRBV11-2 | ASSLGWLAREQF
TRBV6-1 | ASSDLPGTGGSDTQY
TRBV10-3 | AISGNDRGAGELF
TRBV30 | AWRSGRGNTEAF
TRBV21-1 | ASSKTAPTGYT
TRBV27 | ASSTDRSSYNSPLH